This is a list of T cell receptor beta chains from one sample in a study of CD8 T cells in Susac syndrome. MiXCR was run by TCRdb on the immunoSEQ multiplex PCR reads, yielding one entry per CDR3 protein. The table shows almost 450,000 distinct CDR3 sequences, with around 85% occurring only once. Sequencing input: CD8+ T cells from PBMCs. These receptor sequences come from a human donor with multiple sclerosis. The CDR3 runs from the conserved cysteine through the conserved F or W. The D gene is left open where the match is weak. The size field is filled for only some rows; it gives once, few, many or a size class.

d_call,clone_size,cdr3_length,j_call,v_call,cdr3_nt,cdr3_aa
TRBD2,.,17,TRBJ2-3,TRBV15,TGTGCCACCAGCAGCTTAGCGGGGGGACCTTACACAGATACGCAGTATTTT,CATSSLAGGPYTDTQYF
.,.,14,TRBJ2-4,TRBV30,TGTGCCTGGAGGGAGACGGTAGCCAAAAACATTCAGTACTTC,CAWRETVAKNIQYF
.,few,14,TRBJ2-3,TRBV4-1,TGCGCCAGCAGCCAAGTCGGTGTCGGGGATACGCAGTATTTT,CASSQVGVGDTQYF
.,few,13,TRBJ2-7,TRBV3-1,TGTGCCAGCAGCCCTTTAGAGTCCTACGAGCAGTACTTC,CASSPLESYEQYF
TRBD1,.,15,TRBJ2-2,TRBV19,TGTGCCAGTAGTGCGGACAGGTATTCTGGCGGGGAGCTGTTTTTT,CASSADRYSGGELFF
TRBD2,.,16,TRBJ2-3,TRBV5-6,TGTGCCAGCAGCCAGGGACTAGCGGAGTACACAGATACGCAGTATTTT,CASSQGLAEYTDTQYF
.,.,15,TRBJ2-7,TRBV28,TGTGCCAGCAGTCCCCTGGGGTGGGCCATTCGCGAGCAGTACTTC,CASSPLGWAIREQYF
.,.,14,TRBJ2-7,TRBV4-1,TGCGCCAGCAGCCAACAGGACGGAACCTACGAGCAGTACTTC,CASSQQDGTYEQYF
TRBD2,.,16,TRBJ2-1,TRBV4-1,TGCGCCAGCAGCCAGTTCTTAGCGGGAGAGGGAAATGAGCAGTTCTTC,CASSQFLAGEGNEQFF
.,.,16,TRBJ2-5,TRBV4-1,TGCGCCAGCAGCCAAGGTCCAGGGGGGGTAAGAGAGACCCAGTACTTC,CASSQGPGGVRETQYF
TRBD2,once,16,TRBJ2-5,TRBV7-9,TGTGCCAGCAGCTTTCCTAGCGGGAGGTACCAAGAGACCCAGTACTTC,CASSFPSGRYQETQYF
TRBD2,.,14,TRBJ2-1,TRBV27,TGTGCCAGCATATATAGCGGGGTATACAATGAGCAGTTCTTC,CASIYSGVYNEQFF
.,.,12,TRBJ2-5,TRBV7-9,TGTGCCAGCAGTAAAGGTGGGGAGACCCAGTACTTC,CASSKGGETQYF
.,few,15,TRBJ2-7,TRBV27,TGTGCCAGCAGTTCCCACCTGGGCAGGGTCCACGAGCAGTACTTC,CASSSHLGRVHEQYF
.,.,14,TRBJ2-3,TRBV19,TGTGCCAGTAGTATTCGGTCCACCACAGATACGCAGTATTTT,CASSIRSTTDTQYF
TRBD1,.,11,TRBJ2-2,TRBV29-1,TGCAGCGCCAGGGGGTCCGGGGAGCTGTTTTTT,CSARGSGELFF
.,few,12,TRBJ1-2,TRBV6-2/TRBV6-3,TGTGCCAGCACCGATCGGGGTAGTGGCTACACCTTC,CASTDRGSGYTF
TRBD2,.,15,TRBJ2-1,TRBV5-4,TGTGCCAGCAGCTTGGCAACTAGCGGATACAATGAGCAGTTCTTC,CASSLATSGYNEQFF
.,.,15,TRBJ2-3,TRBV5-1,TGCGCCAGCAGCTTGATAGTCAGGGCCACAGATACGCAGTATTTT,CASSLIVRATDTQYF
.,.,14,TRBJ1-5,TRBV28,TGTGCCAGCAGTTTAGGGGGGCCGAGTGAGCCCCAGCATTTT,CASSLGGPSEPQHF
TRBD2,.,17,TRBJ2-2,TRBV4-1,TGCGCCAGCAGCCAAGGTTGGGAGGGGCCGGGCACCGGGGAGCTGTTTTTT,CASSQGWEGPGTGELFF
.,.,17,TRBJ2-1,TRBV7-3,TGTGCCAGCAGCCCGCCTACCGAGGGACCGGGCATAAATGAGCAGTTCTTC,CASSPPTEGPGINEQFF
.,.,15,TRBJ1-5,TRBV15,TGTGCCACCAGCAGAGTCAAGGATAGCAATCAGCCCCAGCATTTT,CATSRVKDSNQPQHF
TRBD2,once,18,TRBJ2-3,TRBV28,TGTGCCAGCACAGCCGGGACTAGCGGGATCGACGTATCAGATACGCAGTATTTT,CASTAGTSGIDVSDTQYF